This T cell receptor beta chain was captured in a study of shared clonotypes between healthy human individuals. Study as a whole: Aged between 18 and 49, the donors were a couple of women and a few men. Findings of the study overall: Donor scarcity curtailed the genetic and exposure-history diversity represented herein. Naive subsets tended to show greater estimated richness than memory subsets. A handful of donors shared approximately 5% of their naive CD4 clonotypes.

Terminally differentiated effector memory CD45RA+ cells were left out of the naive CD8 fraction, which was CD45RO-negative and positively selected for CCR7. Only in-frame clones appear in the TCRdb table, and some are missing; sequencing was by immunoSEQ multiplex PCR. The table includes about 2.1 million clones, 85% to 95% detected once. On this clone itself: What it binds is unknown.

The CDR3 extends over 13 amino acids. The germline CDR1 and CDR2 sequences are SGHAT and FQNNGV. The V end lost 2 bases, the J end lost 5 bases, and 10 bases lay between the germline ends. The TCR comes from a man between 18 and 29 years old in good health. Some clones in this sample may be carry-over from other donors' samples. The V and J genes are TRBV11-2 and TRBJ2-7, with D hard to call. Sequenced sample: naive CD8+ T cells from PBMCs. The CDR3 bases are TGTGCCAGCAGCTTATCCCCCGACCACGAGCAGTACTTC. It translates to CASSLSPDHEQYF. Drawing the rest from reference TRBV11-2 and TRBJ2-7, the complete variable domain is EAGVAQSPRYKIIEKRQSVAFWCNPISGHATLYWYQQILGQGPKLLIQFQNNGVVDDSQLPKDRFSAERLKGVDSTLKIQPAKLEDSAVYLCASSLSPDHEQYFGPGTRLTVT.